What follows are 17 T cell receptor beta chains derived from one specimen sequenced in a study of cytomegalovirus exposure and HLA in healthy donors. With 60 Vbeta and 13 Jbeta primers, the PCR was carried out. Sequencing was performed with immunoSEQ multiplex PCR; in TCRdb, only in-frame clones are kept and a portion is missing. The sample includes 190,000 or so clones, about 80% of them seen just once. Material: PBMCs. Every receptor here comes from a boy younger than 18 in good health and CMV-seronegative.

The chain couples TRBV6-6 to TRBJ1-1, with 8 bases lining up with TRBD1. The CDR3 consists of 13 residues. CDR1 and CDR2 from the germline V gene are MNHNY and SVGAGI (reference sequence). V trimming: 6 bases; J trimming: 5 bases; junction bases outside the gene matches: 5. The CDR3: CASRGQGVTEAFF. DNA of the CDR3: TGTGCCAGCAGAGGACAGGGTGTTACTGAAGCTTTCTTT.

The CDR3 bases are TGTGCCAGCTCTTCGGAGGGCTACGAGCAGTACTTC. It codes for CASSSEGYEQYF. The V and J genes are TRBV18 and TRBJ2-7, with D possibly TRBD2 on 6 matching bases. This CDR3 region has 12 residues. V was shortened by 6 bases and J by 3 bases, with 9 bases between the two germline ends. Germline CDR1 is KGHSH and CDR2 is LQKENI.

This chain connects TRBV5-4 to TRBJ1-3, with TRBD1 identical over 7 bases. Trimming removed 0 bases from V and 1 base from J; junction bases left unmatched: 10. The CDR3 extends over 18 amino acids. From germline, CDR1 is SGHNT and CDR2 YYREEE (reference sequence). The CDR3 loop is CASSLGPGGIVSGNTIYF. The CDR3 DNA reads TGTGCCAGCAGCTTGGGGCCAGGGGGGATCGTATCTGGAAACACCATATATTTT.

CDR3 residues: CASSPSGIGGELFF. The CDR3 bases are TGTGCCAGCAGCCCTAGCGGGATTGGCGGGGAGCTGTTTTTT. The chain links TRBV7-2 to TRBJ2-2; TRBD2 agrees at 9 bases. This CDR3 comprises 14 residues. Germline CDR1 and CDR2: SGHTA and FQGNSA. The junction had 5 bases not matched to a gene; V was cut back by 5 bases and J by 7 bases.

A few counts support this clone. The rearrangement uses TRBV30 and TRBJ2-5, with 9 bases fitting TRBD2. This CDR3 is built from 12 residues. V was pared by 4 bases and J by 7 bases, with 4 bases of the junction left unmatched. Germline loops: CDR1 GTSNPN, CDR2 SVGIG (reference sequence). The CDR3 DNA sequence: TGTGCCTGGATGCTAGCGGGAAGGACCCAGTACTTC. This codes for CAWMLAGRTQYF.

The chain joins TRBV7-3 to TRBJ2-3; a weak D match, TRBD2 (6 bases). This CDR3 is built from 16 residues. Between the trimmed V and J ends, which lost 2 bases and 0 bases, there was a span of 12 bases. CDR1 is SGHTA and CDR2 is FQGTGA in the germline V gene. The CDR3 protein is CASSLSAGTSTDTQYF. CDR3 nucleotide sequence: TGTGCCAGCAGCTTATCTGCGGGGACGAGCACAGATACGCAGTATTTT.

V is TRBV19 and J is TRBJ1-2, with 11 bases aligning to TRBD1. With 5 bases clipped from V and 3 bases from J, the junction kept 8 bases outside the gene matches. There are 16 residues in the CDR3. Germline CDR1 LNHDA, CDR2 SQIVND (reference sequence). The CDR3 DNA reads as TGTGCCAGTAGTGTCTGGACAGGGGGCGCTGACTATGGCTACACCTTC. The encoded protein is CASSVWTGGADYGYTF. Together with reference TRBV19 and TRBJ1-2, the CDR3 gives the full variable domain: DGGITQSPKYLFRKEGQNVTLSCEQNLNHDAMYWYRQDPGQGLRLIYYSQIVNDFQKGDIAEGYSVSREKKESFPLTVTSAQKNPTAFYLCASSVWTGGADYGYTFGSGTRLTVV.

The genes are TRBV30 and TRBJ1-2; TRBD1 aligns across 7 bases. CDR3 length: 18 amino acids. The germline V gene has CDR1 GTSNPN and CDR2 SVGIG (reference sequence). Trimming took 1 base from V and 2 from J; bases not matched to a gene: 16. The CDR3 nucleotides read TGTGCCTGGAGTGGGGGAACTACAGGGGTCCAATTAAACTATGGCTACACCTTC. Its translation is CAWSGGTTGVQLNYGYTF. Variable domain in full (rest from reference TRBV30 and TRBJ1-2): SQTIHQWPATLVQPVGSPLSLECTVEGTSNPNLYWYRQAAGRGLQLLFYSVGIGQISSEVPQNLSASRPQDRQFILSSKKLLLSDSGFYLCAWSGGTTGVQLNYGYTFGSGTRLTVV.

The J gene is TRBJ2-1, the V gene TRBV7-2; D possibly corresponds to TRBD1 (6 bases). Per germline, CDR1 SGHTA and CDR2 FQGNSA. This CDR3 has 15 residues. V was pared by 4 bases and J by 4 bases, with 14 bases between. This CDR3 reads CASSSSAQGYNEQFF. Here the CDR3 DNA reads TGTGCCAGCAGCTCCTCAGCGCAGGGGTACAATGAGCAGTTCTTC.

A single count supports this clone. The chain employs TRBV6-5 and TRBJ2-5; TRBD2 aligns across 8 bases. The CDR3 is 16 residues long. Germline CDR1 and CDR2: MNHEY and SVGAGI. Trimming took 3 bases from V and 2 from J; bases not matched to a gene: 8. CDR3 loop: CASSYRRGGLQETQYF. DNA for the CDR3: TGTGCCAGCAGTTATCGCCGCGGGGGGCTACAAGAGACCCAGTACTTC.

This clone was counted a single time. V is TRBV10-3 and J is TRBJ2-7; 7 bases agree with TRBD1. V lost 8 bases, J lost 3 bases, and 4 bases stayed unmatched. The germline V gene encodes CDR1 ENHRY and CDR2 SYGVKD. This CDR3 has 12 amino acids. CDR3 sequence: CAIGDRDYEQYF. Here the CDR3 DNA reads TGTGCCATCGGGGACAGAGACTACGAGCAGTACTTC.

The rearrangement links TRBV11-2 to TRBJ2-5; the D gene is possibly TRBD2 (6 bases). From germline, CDR1 is SGHAT and CDR2 FQNNGV. CDR3 length equals 16 residues. Trimming took off 2 bases at V and 2 bases at J, with 15 bases between the two ends. The CDR3 is CASSLILATNQETQYF. The CDR3 region has the DNA TGTGCCAGCAGCTTAATTCTAGCGACAAATCAAGAGACCCAGTACTTC.

The chain recombines TRBV7-8 with TRBJ1-2; D is perhaps TRBD1 (6 bases). This CDR3 has 16 amino acids. Germline CDR1 is SGHVS and CDR2 is FQNEAQ. Trimming pared 5 bases from V and 4 bases from J, leaving 20 bases between. CDR3 in amino acids: CASSLREGVQGYGYTF. CDR3 nucleotides: TGTGCCAGCAGCCTTAGAGAGGGGGTACAGGGCTATGGCTACACCTTC.

This clone was seen once. This rearrangement joins TRBV19 to TRBJ1-2, with D perhaps TRBD1 (6 bases). The V gene's germline CDR1 is LNHDA and CDR2 SQIVND (reference sequence). V was trimmed by 6 bases and J by 4 bases, leaving 15 bases between them. The CDR3 covers 14 residues. The CDR3 reads CASRGTGSPYGYTF. In nucleotides, the CDR3 is TGTGCCAGTAGAGGCACAGGGTCTCCCTATGGCTACACCTTC.

DNA of the CDR3: TGTGCCAGCAGCTTAGTTGGGGATCAGGGTGGAGGCTACACCTTC. Translating gives CASSLVGDQGGGYTF. J is TRBJ1-2 and V is TRBV13, with a weak D call TRBD1 (5 bases). Germline V gene lookup returns CDR1 PRHDT and CDR2 FYEKMQ (reference sequence). There are 15 residues in the CDR3. V was cut by 1 base and J by 8 bases, with 17 bases left in between. Full variable domain (outside the CDR3, taken from reference TRBV13 and TRBJ1-2): AAGVIQSPRHLIKEKRETATLKCYPIPRHDTVYWYQQGPGQDPQFLISFYEKMQSDKGSIPDRFSAQQFSDYHSELNMSSLELGDSALYFCASSLVGDQGGGYTFGSGTRLTVV.

The chain couples TRBV5-5 to TRBJ2-3, with 14 nucleotides matching TRBD2. V lost 0 bases and J lost 4; bases outside the gene matches: 7. The CDR3 consists of 18 residues. CDR1 and CDR2 from the germline V gene are SGHKS and YYEKEE (reference sequence). CDR3 loop: CASSLAPGLAGVSDTQYF. The CDR3 DNA sequence: TGTGCCAGCAGCTTGGCGCCGGGACTAGCGGGAGTCTCAGATACGCAGTATTTT.

The chain links TRBV9 to TRBJ1-3, with unresolved D. The CDR3 spans 14 residues. Looked up from germline, CDR1 is SGDLS and CDR2 is YYNGEE. The V end was cut by 1 base, the J end by 4 bases, with 9 bases between. The CDR3 region is CASSVTSPGNTIYF. Here the CDR3 DNA reads TGTGCCAGCAGCGTAACATCTCCCGGAAACACCATATATTTT.